The 16 T cell receptor beta chains below come from one sample, sequenced in a study of beta chain features in type 1 diabetes. Study-wide points: There was a moderate but significant shortening of TCRB CDR3s in all four CD4+ subsets of Type 1 diabetes patients.

The study reverse transcribed the entire isolated RNA, so it sequenced expressed TCRB transcripts. Method: immunoSEQ multiplex PCR; TCRdb's copy keeps in-frame clones and lacks some. The table shows roughly 700,000 clones, with roughly an eighth occurring only once. No antigen has been identified for these receptors. Sequencing was performed on naive CD4+ T cells from blood. The origin of the receptors is a man aged 18 to 29 with type 1 diabetes.

As to this clone: One end of the junction fails to match germline, which may point to a read error. This specimen includes other DNA sequences encoding the same CDR3. J is TRBJ2-5 and V is TRBV7-7; no clear D. Germline V gene data show CDR1 as SSHAT and CDR2 as FNYEAQ (reference sequence). The CDR3 spans 12 residues. The CDR3 sequence is CASSLDRETQYF. For the CDR3, the DNA is TGTGCTAGCAGCTTAGATAGGGAGACCCAGTACTTC.

This clone has only a few counts. This chain joins TRBV13 and TRBJ2-2; 8 bases align to TRBD2. The CDR3 sequence is 15 residues long. The germline CDR1 and CDR2 sequences are PRHDT and FYEKMQ (reference sequence). Trimming took 7 bases from V and 7 from J; bases not matched to a gene: 11. The CDR3 is CASTDRGGPVGELFF. In nucleotides, the CDR3 is TGTGCCAGCACCGACCGGGGGGGGCCGGTCGGGGAGCTGTTTTTT.

This sequence joins TRBV28 and TRBJ2-3, with a weak D call TRBD2 (5 bases). CDR3 length: 15 amino acids. V was clipped by 5 bases and J by 2 bases, with 14 bases between them. From germline, CDR1 is MDHEN and CDR2 SYDVKM. The CDR3 spells CASSLEGDYTDTQYF. The CDR3 DNA is TGTGCCAGCAGTCTCGAAGGAGACTACACAGATACGCAGTATTTT. The complete variable domain, with remaining parts taken from reference TRBV28 and TRBJ2-3, reads DVKVTQSSRYLVKRTGEKVFLECVQDMDHENMFWYRQDPGLGLRLIYFSYDVKMKEKGDIPEGYSVSREKKERFSLILESASTNQTSMYLCASSLEGDYTDTQYFGPGTRLTVL.

This clone turned up a few times. One end of the junction varies from germline; a read error may be responsible. The chain uses TRBV29-1 and TRBJ1-5; D is undetermined. CDR3 size: 15 residues. Germline V gene sequence: CDR1 SQVTM, CDR2 ANQGSEA. The CDR3 DNA sequence: TGCAGCGTTCTACTCTCCGGATCGAGCAGTCAGCCCCAGCATTTT. Translation gives CSVLLSGSSSQPQHF.

The J gene is TRBJ1-4, the V gene TRBV5-1; TRBD1 might be the D (5 bases). Germline V gene data show CDR1 as SGHRS and CDR2 as YFSETQ. Trimming took 2 bases from V and 8 from J, leaving 16 bases between them. The CDR3 is 15 residues long. The chain's CDR3 is CASSLFRGLEEKLFF. Here the CDR3 DNA reads TGCGCCAGCAGCTTATTCCGGGGCCTGGAGGAAAAACTGTTTTTT. The whole variable domain, remainder taken from reference TRBV5-1 and TRBJ1-4, is KAGVTQTPRYLIKTRGQQVTLSCSPISGHRSVSWYQQTPGQGLQFLFEYFSETQRNKGNFPGRFSGRQFSNSRSEMNVSTLELGDSALYLCASSLFRGLEEKLFFGSGTQLSVL.

This CDR3 is CASSRQGDNEKLFF. The DNA of the CDR3 is TGCGCCAGCAGTCGTCAAGGGGATAATGAAAAACTGTTTTTT. The gene calls are TRBV5-1 and TRBJ1-4; tentative D call: TRBD1 (5 bases). Germline V gene data show CDR1 as SGHRS and CDR2 as YFSETQ. The CDR3 length is 14 residues. Trimming cost V 5 bases and J 4 bases, with 12 bases left between them. The complete variable domain, with remaining parts taken from reference TRBV5-1 and TRBJ1-4, reads KAGVTQTPRYLIKTRGQQVTLSCSPISGHRSVSWYQQTPGQGLQFLFEYFSETQRNKGNFPGRFSGRQFSNSRSEMNVSTLELGDSALYLCASSRQGDNEKLFFGSGTQLSVL.

A single count supports this clone. The V and J genes are TRBV9 and TRBJ2-3; D call uncertain. CDR1 and CDR2 (germline): SGDLS, YYNGEE. This CDR3 has 13 residues. Trimming shortened V by 2 bases and J by 5 bases, and 9 bases separated the two germline ends. The CDR3 protein is CASSVSSEDTQYF. For the CDR3, the DNA is TGTGCCAGCAGCGTTTCGTCTGAAGATACGCAGTATTTT.

This sequence joins TRBV2 and TRBJ1-4; TRBD1 matches 7 bases. The CDR3 extends over 14 amino acids. The J segment lost 7 bases and the V segment lost 6 bases, leaving 8 bases of the junction unmatched. Germline values: CDR1 SNHLY, CDR2 FYNNEI. The CDR3 DNA sequence: TGTGCCAGCAGATCGCAGGGGGTGGGTGAAAAACTGTTTTTT. Translated: CASRSQGVGEKLFF.

This chain uses TRBV7-6 with TRBJ1-1; D gene uncertain. Deletions cut 1 base from V and 5 bases from J, with 8 bases between. The CDR3 length is 13 residues. CDR1 SGHVS and CDR2 FNYEAQ come from the germline V gene. The CDR3 DNA sequence: TGTGCCAGCAGCTTAGTATGGGAGACTGAAGCTTTCTTT. Translation gives CASSLVWETEAFF. Complete variable domain (other parts from reference TRBV7-6 and TRBJ1-1): GAGVSQSPRYKVTKRGQDVALRCDPISGHVSLYWYRQALGQGPEFLTYFNYEAQQDKSGLPNDRFSAERPEGSISTLTIQRTEQRDSAMYRCASSLVWETEAFFGQGTRLTVV.

A few counts support this clone. The chain recombines TRBV4-1 with TRBJ1-4; D gene ambiguous. CDR1 and CDR2 (germline): MGHRA, YSYEKL. V was pared by 1 base and J by 7 bases, with 16 bases between. The CDR3 has 16 amino acids. CDR3 sequence reads: CASSQGVGQLAEKLFF. The CDR3 nucleotides are TGCGCCAGCAGCCAAGGGGTCGGCCAACTAGCTGAAAAACTGTTTTTT.

The chain is built from TRBV4-2 and TRBJ1-5; a possible D gene is TRBD1 (5 bases). CDR3 length equals 15 residues. V lost 2 bases and J 3 bases, leaving 11 bases between the germline ends. From germline, CDR1 is LGHNA and CDR2 YNFKEQ. CDR3 in amino acids: CASSQSWGNNQPQHF. Here the CDR3 DNA reads TGTGCCAGCAGCCAATCTTGGGGGAACAATCAGCCCCAGCATTTT.

The chain couples TRBV2 to TRBJ1-6; D gene uncertain. V was pared by 7 bases and J by 8 bases, with 18 bases between. This CDR3 is built from 15 residues. Germline V gene data show CDR1 as SNHLY and CDR2 as FYNNEI. In DNA form, the CDR3 reads TGTGCCAGCACCGCGGGTCTTGTAAGGGATTCACCCCTCCACTTT. Its translation is CASTAGLVRDSPLHF. The variable domain in full, completed from reference TRBV2 and TRBJ1-6, reads EPEVTQTPSHQVTQMGQEVILRCVPISNHLYFYWYRQILGQKVEFLVSFYNNEISEKSEIFDDQFSVERPDGSNFTLKIRSTKLEDSAMYFCASTAGLVRDSPLHFGNGTRLTVT.

The chain is built from TRBV29-1 and TRBJ2-1, with 9 bases lining up with TRBD1. CDR1 SQVTM and CDR2 ANQGSEA come from the germline V gene. V shed 6 bases and J 7 bases; nucleotides not matched to a gene: 7. CDR3 length equals 13 residues. The CDR3 protein is CSVDRGAGNEQFF. DNA of the CDR3: TGCAGCGTGGACAGGGGCGCAGGGAATGAGCAGTTCTTC.

This clone was counted between two and nine times. In the same sample, other DNA sequences code for this CDR3. V is TRBV12-5 and J is TRBJ2-5; unclear D gene. The CDR3 spans 12 residues. From germline, CDR1 is LGHNT and CDR2 FRNRAP. Trimming left V 0 bases short and J 5 bases short, with 4 bases between. DNA for the CDR3: TGTGCTAGTGGTTTGGTACTCGAGACCCAGTACTTC. It yields the protein CASGLVLETQYF.

This clone has only a few counts. The V gene is TRBV28, the J gene TRBJ1-2; D gene ambiguous. V was shortened by 5 bases and J by 2 bases, with 12 bases between the two germline ends. The CDR3 has 14 amino acids. In germline, CDR1 is MDHEN, CDR2 SYDVKM. CDR3 protein: CASSPGGSNYGYTF. The CDR3 nucleotides are TGTGCCAGCAGTCCCGGAGGGTCGAACTATGGCTACACCTTC.

This clone was observed a handful of times. This chain links TRBV30 with TRBJ2-1; 7 bases map to TRBD1. J was trimmed by 8 bases and V by 4 bases; bases with no gene match: 14. Germline V gene sequence: CDR1 GTSNPN, CDR2 SVGIG (reference sequence). The CDR3 extends over 15 amino acids. As DNA, the CDR3 is TGTGCCTGGAACCCCCCGGGACAGCTTTTTCATGAGCAGTTCTTC. Protein: CAWNPPGQLFHEQFF.